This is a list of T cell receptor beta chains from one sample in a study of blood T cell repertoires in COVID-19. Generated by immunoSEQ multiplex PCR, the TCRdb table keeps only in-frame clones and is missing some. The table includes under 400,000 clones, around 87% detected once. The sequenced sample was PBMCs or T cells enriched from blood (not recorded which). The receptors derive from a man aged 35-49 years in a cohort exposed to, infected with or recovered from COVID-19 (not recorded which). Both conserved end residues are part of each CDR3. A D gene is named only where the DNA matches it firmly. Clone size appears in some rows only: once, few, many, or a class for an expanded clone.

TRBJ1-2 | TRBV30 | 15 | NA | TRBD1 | CAWSVGPRGRRGYTF | TGTGCCTGGAGTGTAGGACCTAGGGGGCGGCGGGGCTACACCTTC
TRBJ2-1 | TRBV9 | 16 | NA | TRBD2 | CASSVGSSGSRNEQFF | TGTGCCAGCAGCGTAGGGTCTAGCGGGAGTAGGAATGAGCAGTTCTTC
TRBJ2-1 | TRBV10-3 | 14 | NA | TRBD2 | CAISAGGSYNEQFF | TGTGCCATCAGTGCGGGGGGCTCCTACAATGAGCAGTTCTTC
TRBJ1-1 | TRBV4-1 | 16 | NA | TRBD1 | CASSQGQGLGGTEAFF | TGCGCCAGCAGCCAGGGACAGGGGCTTGGGGGCACTGAAGCTTTCTTT
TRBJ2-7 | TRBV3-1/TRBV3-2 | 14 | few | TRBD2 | CASSLSTSGYEQYF | TGTGCCAGCAGCCTGTCGACTAGCGGGTACGAGCAGTACTTC
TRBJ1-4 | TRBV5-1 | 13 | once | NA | CASSLDLSGLKFF | TGCGCCAGCAGCTTGGACCTTTCGGGGTTAAAGTTTTTT
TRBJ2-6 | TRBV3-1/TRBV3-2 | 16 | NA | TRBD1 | CASSQQTGSGANVLTF | TGTGCCAGCAGCCAACAGACAGGGTCTGGGGCCAACGTCCTGACTTTC
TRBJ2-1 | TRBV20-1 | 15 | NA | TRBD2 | CSASTISGRADEQFF | TGCAGTGCTAGTACTATTAGCGGGAGGGCCGATGAGCAGTTCTTC
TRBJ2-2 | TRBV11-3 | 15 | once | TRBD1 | CASSLRDRGSGELFF | TGTGCCAGCAGCCTCCGGGACAGGGGTTCCGGGGAGCTGTTTTTT
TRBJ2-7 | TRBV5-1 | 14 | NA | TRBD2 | CASSFSGRALEQYF | TGCGCCAGCAGCTTTAGCGGGAGGGCTCTCGAGCAGTACTTC
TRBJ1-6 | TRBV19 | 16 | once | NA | CASSIGGPVINSPLHF | TGTGCCAGTAGTATTGGAGGGCCAGTGATAAATTCACCCCTCCACTTT
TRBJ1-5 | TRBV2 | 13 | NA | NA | CASSEDEGQPQHF | TGTGCCAGCAGTGAGGACGAGGGTCAGCCCCAGCATTTT
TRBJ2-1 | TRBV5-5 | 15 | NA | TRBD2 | CASSLKTSEYNEQFF | TGTGCCAGCAGCTTGAAGACTAGCGAATACAATGAGCAGTTCTTC
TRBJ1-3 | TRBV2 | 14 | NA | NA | CASSQYSLGNTIYF | TGTGCCAGCAGTCAGTATTCTCTTGGAAACACCATATATTTT
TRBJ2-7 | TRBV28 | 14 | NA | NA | CASSSPGLGGEQYF | TGTGCCAGCAGCTCTCCGGGACTGGGGGGAGAGCAGTACTTC
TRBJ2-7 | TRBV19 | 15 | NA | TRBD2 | CASSISSGGSYEQYF | TGTGCCAGTAGTATATCTAGCGGGGGCTCCTACGAGCAGTACTTC
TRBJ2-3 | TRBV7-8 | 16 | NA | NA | CASSITNRLGTDTQYF | TGTGCCAGCAGCATAACTAACAGGCTCGGCACAGATACGCAGTATTTT
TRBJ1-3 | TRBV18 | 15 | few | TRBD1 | CASSRQGAIGNTIYF | TGTGCCAGCTCCCGGCAGGGGGCTATTGGAAACACCATATATTTT
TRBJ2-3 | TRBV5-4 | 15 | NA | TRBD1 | CASSSDRGRTDTQYF | TGTGCCAGCAGCTCGGACAGGGGGCGGACAGATACGCAGTATTTT
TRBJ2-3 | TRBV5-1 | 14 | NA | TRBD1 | CASSLAQGAGTQYF | TGCGCCAGCAGCTTGGCTCAGGGGGCAGGTACGCAGTATTTT
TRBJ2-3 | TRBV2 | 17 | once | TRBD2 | CASSETGTSGRTDTQYF | TGTGCCAGCAGTGAAACTGGGACTAGCGGACGCACAGATACGCAGTATTTT
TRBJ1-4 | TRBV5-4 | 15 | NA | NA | CASSAAGDTNEKLFF | TGTGCCAGCAGCGCTGCGGGGGATACTAATGAAAAACTGTTTTTT
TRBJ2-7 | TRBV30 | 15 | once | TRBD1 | CAWCLTGQGNYEQYF | TGTGCCTGGTGCCTGACCGGACAGGGGAACTACGAGCAGTACTTC
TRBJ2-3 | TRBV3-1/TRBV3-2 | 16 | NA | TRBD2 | CASSQVAGGLADTQYF | TGTGCCAGCAGCCAAGTAGCGGGAGGGCTCGCAGATACGCAGTATTTT
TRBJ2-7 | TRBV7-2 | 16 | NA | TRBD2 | CASSLVGTSGRDEQYF | TGTGCCAGCAGCTTAGTGGGGACTAGCGGGAGGGACGAGCAGTACTTC
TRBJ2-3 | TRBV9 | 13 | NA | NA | CASSVGVANTQYF | TGTGCCAGCAGCGTAGGTGTAGCGAATACGCAGTATTTT
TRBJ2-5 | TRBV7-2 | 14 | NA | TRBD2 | CASTPWEGRETQYF | TGTGCCAGCACCCCATGGGAGGGGCGGGAGACCCAGTACTTC
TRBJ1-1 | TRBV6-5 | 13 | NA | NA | CASSYSMNTEAFF | TGTGCCAGCAGTTACTCTATGAACACTGAAGCTTTCTTT
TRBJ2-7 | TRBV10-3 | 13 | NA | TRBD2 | CAIRASGSYEQYF | TGTGCCATCAGGGCTAGCGGATCCTACGAGCAGTACTTC
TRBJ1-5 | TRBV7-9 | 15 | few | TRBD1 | CASSAPGTGNQPQHF | TGTGCCAGCAGCGCCCCCGGGACAGGGAATCAGCCCCAGCATTTT
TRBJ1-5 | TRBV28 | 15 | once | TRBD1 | CASSRDRGLRQPQHF | TGTGCCAGCTCCCGGGACAGGGGTTTGCGACAGCCCCAGCATTTT
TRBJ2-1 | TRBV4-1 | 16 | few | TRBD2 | CASSKAGGDSYNEQFF | TGCGCCAGCAGCAAAGCGGGAGGGGATTCCTACAATGAGCAGTTCTTC
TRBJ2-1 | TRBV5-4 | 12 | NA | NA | CASSFRGNEQFF | TGTGCCAGCAGTTTTCGAGGGAATGAGCAGTTCTTC
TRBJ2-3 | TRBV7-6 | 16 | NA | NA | CASSLARTLIPDTQYF | TGTGCCAGCAGCTTAGCTAGGACACTCATACCAGATACGCAGTATTTT
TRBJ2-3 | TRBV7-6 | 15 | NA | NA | CASSLTSGIPDTQYF | TGTGCCAGCAGCTTAACTAGTGGAATTCCAGATACGCAGTATTTT
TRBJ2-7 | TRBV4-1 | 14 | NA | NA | CASSQTVRGYEQYF | TGCGCCAGCAGCCAAACGGTCCGGGGTTACGAGCAGTACTTC
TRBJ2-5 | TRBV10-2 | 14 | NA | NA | CASSPSRGGETQYF | TGCGCCAGCAGTCCATCCAGGGGCGGTGAGACCCAGTACTTC
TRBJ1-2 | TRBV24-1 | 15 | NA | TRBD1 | CATSDPGQGLLGYTF | TGTGCCACCAGTGATCCCGGACAGGGTTTACTCGGCTACACCTTC
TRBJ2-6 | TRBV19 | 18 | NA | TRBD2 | CASSRVLAGTSGANVLTF | TGTGCCAGTAGTAGGGTACTAGCGGGTACCTCTGGGGCCAACGTCCTGACTTTC
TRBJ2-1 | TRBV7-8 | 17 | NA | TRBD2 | CASSLVGLAEVHNEQFF | TGTGCCAGCAGCTTAGTGGGCCTAGCGGAGGTCCACAATGAGCAGTTCTTC
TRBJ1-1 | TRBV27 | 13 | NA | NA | CASQGQENTEAFF | TGTGCCAGCCAGGGCCAGGAGAACACTGAAGCTTTCTTT
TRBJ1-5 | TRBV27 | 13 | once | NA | CASSFDINQPQHF | TGTGCCAGCAGTTTTGACATCAATCAGCCCCAGCATTTT
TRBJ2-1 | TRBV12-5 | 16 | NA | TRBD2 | CASGLVLGLAVNEQFF | TGTGCTAGTGGTTTGGTACTAGGACTAGCGGTCAATGAGCAGTTCTTC